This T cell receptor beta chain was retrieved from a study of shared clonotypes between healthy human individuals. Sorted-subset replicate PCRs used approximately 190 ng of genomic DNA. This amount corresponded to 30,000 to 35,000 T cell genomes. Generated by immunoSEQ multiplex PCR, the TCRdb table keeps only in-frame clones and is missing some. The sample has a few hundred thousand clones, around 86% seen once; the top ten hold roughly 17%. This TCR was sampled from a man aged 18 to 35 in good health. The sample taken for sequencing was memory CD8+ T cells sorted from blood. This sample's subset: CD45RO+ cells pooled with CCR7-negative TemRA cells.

The CDR3 DNA reads as TGTGCCAGCAGTTTTTCGGGCATGCAGTACTTC. Protein sequence: CASSFSGMQYF. This rearrangement joins TRBV27 to TRBJ2-7; the D is unclear. V gave up 3 bases and J gave up 9 bases, with 9 bases separating them. Germline V gene data show CDR1 as MNHEY and CDR2 as SMNVEV (reference sequence). The CDR3 spans 11 residues.